This entry lists 2 T cell receptor beta chains sequenced from one sample in a study of blood T cell repertoires in COVID-19. TCRdb keeps only in-frame clones here, not all; method: immunoSEQ multiplex PCR. The sample holds approximately 230,000 clones, approximately 90% seen once. The specimen was peripheral blood. The receptors were sampled from a man between 18 and 29 years old with active or convalescent COVID-19.

This chain joins TRBV6-5 and TRBJ1-2; D gene uncertain. Trimming took 10 bases from V and 0 from J, leaving 12 bases between them. This CDR3 has 13 amino acids. Germline V gives CDR1 MNHEY, CDR2 SVGAGI. The CDR3 loop is CATHLGANYGYTF. In DNA form, the CDR3 reads TGTGCCACGCATCTAGGAGCTAACTATGGCTACACCTTC.

The sample holds one count of this clone. J is TRBJ2-7 and V is TRBV5-1; tentatively, D is TRBD2 (6 bases). CDR3 length: 14 amino acids. Trimming stripped 2 bases from V and 2 bases from J, with 11 bases between. Germline V lookup: CDR1 SGHRS, CDR2 YFSETQ. Here the CDR3 DNA reads TGCGCCAGCAGCTTCGGCGGAGGGACCTACGAGCAGTACTTC. It encodes CASSFGGGTYEQYF.